A selection of T cell receptor beta chains follows, all from one sample in a study of blood T cell repertoires in COVID-19. Sequencing used immunoSEQ multiplex PCR; TCRdb keeps in-frame clones, though not all of them. In the table there are about 250,000 clones, around 82% of which are singletons. The sequencing input was peripheral blood. The receptor set was obtained from a man older than 75 with acute or convalescent COVID-19. Both conserved end residues are part of each CDR3. D genes are given only for firm matches. Size is omitted from some rows. Given values are once, few, many or a class for expanded clones.

14	TRBV28	-	-	TRBJ1-2	TGTGCCAGCAGTTTCTTTCCGGCTAACTATGGCTACACCTTC	CASSFFPANYGYTF
14	TRBV5-6	-	-	TRBJ1-2	TGTGCCAGCAGCTCCACAGGGTTGACCTATGGCTACACCTTC	CASSSTGLTYGYTF
15	TRBV28	-	-	TRBJ1-1	TGTGCCAGCAGTCCTCGACGGGGGTTTGGCACTGAAGCTTTCTTT	CASSPRRGFGTEAFF
15	TRBV30	-	-	TRBJ1-3	TGTGCCTGGACTAGGAGCCGGGTTGCTGGAAACACCATATATTTT	CAWTRSRVAGNTIYF
17	TRBV7-2	-	TRBD1	TRBJ1-5	TGTGCCAGCACCGGAGCCCCGGGACAGGGGCCCAATCAGCCCCAGCATTTT	CASTGAPGQGPNQPQHF
14	TRBV5-1	-	TRBD2	TRBJ2-2	TGCGCCAGCAGCAATATGGGGGGGGCCGGGGAGCTGTTTTTT	CASSNMGGAGELFF
15	TRBV6-6	once	TRBD2	TRBJ2-7	TGTGCCAGCACCCAAACGACCCGGGGGGGCTACGAGCAGTACTTC	CASTQTTRGGYEQYF
16	TRBV21-1	-	-	TRBJ2-4	TGTGCCAGCAGCCCCGACAGGGATCCAGCCAAAAACATTCAGTACTTC	CASSPDRDPAKNIQYF
13	TRBV6-4	-	-	TRBJ1-1	TGTGCCAGCAGCGCAGGGTTGGACACTGAAGCTTTCTTT	CASSAGLDTEAFF
16	TRBV3-1/TRBV3-2	-	-	TRBJ1-1	TGTGCCAGCACCCGCCGGGGAGGGGCGGTGGGGACTGAAGCTTTCTTT	CASTRRGGAVGTEAFF
20	TRBV30	-	TRBD1	TRBJ2-4	TGTGCCTGGAGTATTAGGCGGGCAGGGGGCGCGAGATGGCCCAAAAACATTCAGTACTTC	CAWSIRRAGGARWPKNIQYF
14	TRBV28	-	-	TRBJ2-4	TGTGCCAGCAGCCCGGCACGGACTGGAAACATTCAGTACTTC	CASSPARTGNIQYF
13	TRBV18	once	-	TRBJ2-7	TGTGCCAGCTCACCACAGGGGCCCTACGAGCAGTACTTC	CASSPQGPYEQYF
14	TRBV18	-	-	TRBJ2-1	TGTGCCAGCTCACCGGGGGCCACGGAAAATGAGCAGTTCTTC	CASSPGATENEQFF
14	TRBV18	-	TRBD1	TRBJ1-6	TGTGCCAGCTCACCCTGGACAGGGGGTTCACCCCTCCACTTT	CASSPWTGGSPLHF
13	TRBV12-3/TRBV12-4	few	-	TRBJ1-2	TGTGCCAGCAGTCTGGACACTAACTATGGCTACACCTTC	CASSLDTNYGYTF
15	TRBV11-3	-	TRBD1	TRBJ2-5	TGTGCCAGCAGCCTTGGACAGGGCAGAGGAGAGACCCAGTACTTC	CASSLGQGRGETQYF
17	TRBV27	few	TRBD2	TRBJ2-2	TGTGCCAGCAGTTTATTGGGGACTACCAAAAGGTCCGGGGAGCTGTTTTTT	CASSLLGTTKRSGELFF
15	TRBV10-1	few	-	TRBJ2-1	TGCGCCAGCAGTGAGTCGATTGCCGGGATCGGAGAGCAGTTCTTC	CASSESIAGIGEQFF
15	TRBV9	-	-	TRBJ2-1	TGTGCCAGCAGCGTAGAGTCCAGGGGCCCCAGTGAGCAGTTCTTC	CASSVESRGPSEQFF
13	TRBV7-9	-	TRBD2	TRBJ2-7	TGTGCCAGCAGCTCCGGGACTAGCTCCGAGCAGTACTTC	CASSSGTSSEQYF
16	TRBV18	-	-	TRBJ2-1	TGTGCCAGCTCCCCCCTTTCCCCAACTAATCACAATGAGCAGTTCTTC	CASSPLSPTNHNEQFF
14	TRBV5-1	-	-	TRBJ2-7	TGCGCCAGCAGCTTGGCCGGGAACTCCTACGAGCAGTACTTC	CASSLAGNSYEQYF
14	TRBV7-7	-	-	TRBJ2-1	TGTGCTAGCAGCAATCAACCGGGGAACAATGAGCAGTTCTTC	CASSNQPGNNEQFF
14	TRBV30	-	-	TRBJ2-1	TGTGCCTTAAGCTTTTTGAGGACCTACAATGAGCAGTTCTTC	CALSFLRTYNEQFF
15	TRBV5-1	-	TRBD1	TRBJ2-7	TGCGCCAGCAGCAATACCGGACAGGGAGGTTACGAGCAGTACTTC	CASSNTGQGGYEQYF
18	TRBV5-1	once	-	TRBJ2-6	TGCGCCAGCAGTACCCGGGAGGGGGCCGCCTCTGGGGCCAACGTCCTGACTTTC	CASSTREGAASGANVLTF
15	TRBV5-1	-	TRBD1	TRBJ2-1	TGCGCCAGCTACAGGGGGCCCCTAATGGTCAATGAGCAGTTCTTC	CASYRGPLMVNEQFF
15	TRBV5-1	-	-	TRBJ2-5	TGCGCCAGCAGCTACTCTCCAGGAACCCAAGAGACCCAGTACTTC	CASSYSPGTQETQYF
14	TRBV5-6	few	-	TRBJ2-3	TGTGCCAGCAGCTTGTATGAGGGAAGAGATACGCAGTATTTT	CASSLYEGRDTQYF
18	TRBV6-6	-	TRBD2	TRBJ2-7	TGTGCCAGCAGTCCATCCTCCGGGACTAGCGGGAGAGCTTACGAGCAGTACTTC	CASSPSSGTSGRAYEQYF
13	TRBV19	-	-	TRBJ1-4	TGTGCCAGTACCCGCCGCAGGGGCGAAAAACTGTTTTTT	CASTRRRGEKLFF
14	TRBV30	-	-	TRBJ1-2	TGTGCCTGGAGATTGGGGGGGCTTGGCTATGGCTACACCTTC	CAWRLGGLGYGYTF
15	TRBV19	once	TRBD1	TRBJ2-4	TGTGCCAGTAGGACAACAGGGGGCGGAGGGTACATTCAGTACTTC	CASRTTGGGGYIQYF
17	TRBV3-1/TRBV3-2	-	-	TRBJ2-2	TGTGCCAGCAGCTACACCGCAGCGGTTTCGAACACCGGGGAGCTGTTTTTT	CASSYTAAVSNTGELFF
18	TRBV7-2	-	-	TRBJ1-6	TGTGCCAGCAGACAAGTATTCCGGGAGCACTCCTATAATTCACCCCTCCACTTT	CASRQVFREHSYNSPLHF
13	TRBV7-9	-	TRBD1	TRBJ1-2	TGTGCCAGCAGCTTTGGGACAGTCCCCGGCTACACCTTC	CASSFGTVPGYTF